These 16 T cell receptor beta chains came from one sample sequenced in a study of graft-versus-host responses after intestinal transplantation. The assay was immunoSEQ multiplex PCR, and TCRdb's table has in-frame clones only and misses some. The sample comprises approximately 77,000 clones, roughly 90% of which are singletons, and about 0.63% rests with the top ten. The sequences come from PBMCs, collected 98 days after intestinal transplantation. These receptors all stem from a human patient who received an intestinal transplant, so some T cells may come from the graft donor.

The CDR3 DNA reads as TGTGCCAGCAGTGAATTTATGACAGGGAAAGGCTACACCTTC. Protein: CASSEFMTGKGYTF. The V call is TRBV6-1, the J call TRBJ1-2, with 7 bases aligning to TRBD1. The CDR3 contains 14 residues. The V and J ends lost 2 bases and 8 bases, in that order; junction bases with no gene match: 8. Germline V gene sequence: CDR1 MNHNS, CDR2 SASEGT.

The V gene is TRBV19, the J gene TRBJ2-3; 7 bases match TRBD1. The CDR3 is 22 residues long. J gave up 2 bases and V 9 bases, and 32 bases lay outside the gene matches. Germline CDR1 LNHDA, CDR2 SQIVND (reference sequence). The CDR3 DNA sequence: TGTGCCAGCCCCCAAAGGCCGAGACAGGGTATCGTTCGGCCTAATTCCACAGATACGCAGTATTTT. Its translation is CASPQRPRQGIVRPNSTDTQYF.

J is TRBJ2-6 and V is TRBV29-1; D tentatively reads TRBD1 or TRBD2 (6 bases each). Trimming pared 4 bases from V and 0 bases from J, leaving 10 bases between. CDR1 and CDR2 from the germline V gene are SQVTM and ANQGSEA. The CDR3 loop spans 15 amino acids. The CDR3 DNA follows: TGCAGCGTTGCGGGGGCGGACTCTGGGGCCAACGTCCTGACTTTC. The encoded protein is CSVAGADSGANVLTF.

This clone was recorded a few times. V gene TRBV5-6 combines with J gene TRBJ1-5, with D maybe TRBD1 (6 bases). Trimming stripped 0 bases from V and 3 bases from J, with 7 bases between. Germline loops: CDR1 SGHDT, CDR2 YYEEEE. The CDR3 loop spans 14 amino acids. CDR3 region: CASSLAGDNQPQHF. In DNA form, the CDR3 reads TGTGCCAGCAGCTTGGCAGGGGACAATCAGCCCCAGCATTTT.

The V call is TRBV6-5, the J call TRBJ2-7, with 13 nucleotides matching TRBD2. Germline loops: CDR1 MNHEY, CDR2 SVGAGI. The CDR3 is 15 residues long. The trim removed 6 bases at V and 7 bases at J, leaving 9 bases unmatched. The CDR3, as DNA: TGTGCCAGCAGAACTAGCGGGGGGGGTTCTCTGGAGCAGTACTTC. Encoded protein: CASRTSGGGSLEQYF.

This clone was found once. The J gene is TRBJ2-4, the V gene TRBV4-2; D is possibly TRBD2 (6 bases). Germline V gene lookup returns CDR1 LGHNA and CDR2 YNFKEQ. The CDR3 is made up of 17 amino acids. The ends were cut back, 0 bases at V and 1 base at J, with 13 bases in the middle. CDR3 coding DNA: TGTGCCAGCAGCCAAGATCCTTGGGGGGACGCCAAAAACATTCAGTACTTC. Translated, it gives CASSQDPWGDAKNIQYF.

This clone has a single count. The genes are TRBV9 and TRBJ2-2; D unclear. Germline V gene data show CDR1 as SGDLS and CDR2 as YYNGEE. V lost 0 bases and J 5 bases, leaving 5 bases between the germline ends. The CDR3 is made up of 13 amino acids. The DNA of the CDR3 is TGTGCCAGCAGCGTAGGGGTTACCGGGGAGCTGTTTTTT. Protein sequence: CASSVGVTGELFF.

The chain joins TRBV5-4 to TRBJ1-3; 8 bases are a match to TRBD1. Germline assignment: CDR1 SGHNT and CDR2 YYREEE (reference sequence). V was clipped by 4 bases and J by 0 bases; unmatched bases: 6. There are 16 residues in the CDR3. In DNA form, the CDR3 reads TGTGCCAGCAGCAGGGACAGGCCTAGCTCTGGAAACACCATATATTTT. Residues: CASSRDRPSSGNTIYF.

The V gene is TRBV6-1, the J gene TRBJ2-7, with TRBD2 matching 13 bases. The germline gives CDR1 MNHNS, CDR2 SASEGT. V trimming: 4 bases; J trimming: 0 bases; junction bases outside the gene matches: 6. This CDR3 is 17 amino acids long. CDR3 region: CASSVPGLAGSSYEQYF. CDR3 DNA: TGTGCCAGCAGTGTCCCGGGACTAGCGGGGAGCTCCTACGAGCAGTACTTC.

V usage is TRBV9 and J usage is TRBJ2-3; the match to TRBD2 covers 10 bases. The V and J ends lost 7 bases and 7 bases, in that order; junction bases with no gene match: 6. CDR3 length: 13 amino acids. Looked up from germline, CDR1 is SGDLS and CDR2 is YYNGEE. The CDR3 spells CASATSGANTQYF. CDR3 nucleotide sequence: TGTGCCAGCGCCACTAGCGGGGCTAATACGCAGTATTTT.

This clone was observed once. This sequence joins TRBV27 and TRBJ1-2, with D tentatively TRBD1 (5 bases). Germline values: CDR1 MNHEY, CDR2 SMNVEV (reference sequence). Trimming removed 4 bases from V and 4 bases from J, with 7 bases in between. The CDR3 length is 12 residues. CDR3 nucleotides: TGTGCCAGCAGTTCGGGGGGCTATGGCTACACCTTC. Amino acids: CASSSGGYGYTF.

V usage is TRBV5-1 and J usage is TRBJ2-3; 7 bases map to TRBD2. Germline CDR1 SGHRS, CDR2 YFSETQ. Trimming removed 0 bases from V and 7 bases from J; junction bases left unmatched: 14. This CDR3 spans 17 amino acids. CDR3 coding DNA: TGCGCCAGCAGCTTGGTTTCGACGGGAGGCATGGGGAATACGCAGTATTTT. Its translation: CASSLVSTGGMGNTQYF.

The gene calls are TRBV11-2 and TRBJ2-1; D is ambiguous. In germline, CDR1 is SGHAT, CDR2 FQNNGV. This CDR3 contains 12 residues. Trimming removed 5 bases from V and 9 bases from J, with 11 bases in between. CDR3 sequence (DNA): TGTGCCAGCAGCCCCCCGACGGCTGAGCAGTTCTTC. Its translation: CASSPPTAEQFF.

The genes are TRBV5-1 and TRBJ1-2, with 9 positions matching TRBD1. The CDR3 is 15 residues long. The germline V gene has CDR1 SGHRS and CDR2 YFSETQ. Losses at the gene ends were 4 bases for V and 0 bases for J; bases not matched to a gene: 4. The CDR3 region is CASSLGTGSNYGYTF. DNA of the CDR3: TGCGCCAGCAGCCTGGGGACAGGGTCTAACTATGGCTACACCTTC.

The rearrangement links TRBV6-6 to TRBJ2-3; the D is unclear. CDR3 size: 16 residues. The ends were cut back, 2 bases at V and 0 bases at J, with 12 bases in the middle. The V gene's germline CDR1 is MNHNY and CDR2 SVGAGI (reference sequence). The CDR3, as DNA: TGTGCCAGCAGTTACCTTGGCGGTACTAGCACAGATACGCAGTATTTT. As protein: CASSYLGGTSTDTQYF.

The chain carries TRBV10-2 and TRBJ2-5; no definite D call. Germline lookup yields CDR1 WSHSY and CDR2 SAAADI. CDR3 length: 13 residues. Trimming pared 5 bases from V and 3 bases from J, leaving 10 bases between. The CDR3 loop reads CASSSADKETQYF. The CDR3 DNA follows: TGCGCCAGCAGTTCGGCAGACAAAGAGACCCAGTACTTC.